This entry lists 26 T cell receptor beta chains sequenced from one sample in a study of cytomegalovirus exposure and HLA in healthy donors. Amplification used 60 Vbeta primers and 13 Jbeta primers. The assay was immunoSEQ multiplex PCR, and TCRdb's table has in-frame clones only and misses some. The sample holds more than 150,000 clones; 84% are singletons and the top ten take under 1.5%. The specimen was PBMCs. These receptors all come from a girl aged 2 to 10 in good health and CMV-seropositive.

This sequence joins TRBV28 and TRBJ2-5; no clear D gene. CDR1 and CDR2 (germline): MDHEN, SYDVKM. V gave up 4 bases and J gave up 2 bases, with 11 bases separating them. The CDR3 length is 14 residues. The CDR3: CASSWAAKQETQYF. In nucleotides, the CDR3 is TGTGCCAGCAGTTGGGCCGCTAAACAAGAGACCCAGTACTTC.

The chain is built from TRBV18 and TRBJ1-1; the D gene is possibly TRBD1 (6 bases). Trimming removed 3 bases at V and 7 bases at J, with 18 bases between. This CDR3 is built from 15 residues. Germline-derived CDR1 and CDR2 are KGHSH and LQKENI. As DNA, the CDR3 is TGTGCCAGCTCACCTATCCAAGTAGGGGGGGATGAAGCTTTCTTT. Translation: CASSPIQVGGDEAFF.

Worth noting for this clone: At one end, the junction sequence differs from germline, possibly due to a read error. The CDR3: CASSRDRGGIF. CDR3 sequence (DNA): TGTGCCAGCAGCCGGGACCGCGGAGGGATCTTT. V gene TRBV7-2 combines with J gene TRBJ1-1; TRBD1 is a possible D gene (5 bases). Germline lookup yields CDR1 SGHTA and CDR2 FQGNSA. The CDR3 contains 11 residues.

V gene TRBV6-6 combines with J gene TRBJ1-5; 7 nucleotides line up with TRBD1. Germline trimming cut 6 bases from V and 7 bases from J; bases unmatched to any gene: 12. The CDR3 consists of 15 residues. Germline-derived CDR1 and CDR2 are MNHNY and SVGAGI (reference sequence). The CDR3 here is CASRPDRAGAQPQHF. DNA for the CDR3: TGTGCCAGCAGGCCCGACAGGGCCGGCGCGCAGCCCCAGCATTTT.

The V gene is TRBV4-1, the J gene TRBJ2-1; D gene uncertain. Germline CDR1 MGHRA, CDR2 YSYEKL. Trimming shortened V by 1 base and J by 6 bases, and 7 bases separated the two germline ends. The CDR3 consists of 13 residues. The CDR3 nucleotides are TGCGCCAGCAGCCAAGTTCCCCGCAATGAGCAGTTCTTC. Amino acids: CASSQVPRNEQFF.

The chain recombines TRBV7-3 with TRBJ2-1; D is uncertain. V was pared by 4 bases and J by 4 bases, with 5 bases between. Germline CDR1 and CDR2: SGHTA and FQGTGA. This CDR3 has 12 amino acids. This CDR3 is CASSSRYNEQFF. CDR3 nucleotide sequence: TGTGCCAGCAGCTCCCGGTACAATGAGCAGTTCTTC.

V gene TRBV19 combines with J gene TRBJ1-3; no reliable D call. Per germline, CDR1 LNHDA and CDR2 SQIVND (reference sequence). V dropped 9 bases and J dropped 0 bases, with 15 bases sitting between them. This CDR3 spans 15 amino acids. For the CDR3, the DNA is TGTGCCAGCTGCCCGGCAGCGATCTCTGGAAACACCATATATTTT. This codes for CASCPAAISGNTIYF.

The V and J genes are TRBV5-1 and TRBJ1-2; 7 bases align to TRBD1. Trimming removed 4 bases from V and 4 bases from J; junction bases left unmatched: 4. Germline CDR1 and CDR2: SGHRS and YFSETQ. The CDR3 runs 13 residues. CDR3 nucleotide sequence: TGCGCCAGCAGCCCGGACAGGTCCTATGGCTACACCTTC. Amino acids: CASSPDRSYGYTF.

This clone turned up a few times. V is TRBV2 and J is TRBJ1-1; D is undetermined. The germline V and J ends were trimmed by 7 bases and 2 bases, with 14 bases remaining between them. The CDR3 consists of 14 residues. The V gene's germline CDR1 is SNHLY and CDR2 FYNNEI. The CDR3 DNA reads as TGTGCCAGCACACAACCTCAACCCAACACTGAAGCTTTCTTT. It encodes CASTQPQPNTEAFF.

The chain joins TRBV30 to TRBJ2-1; the D is unclear. This CDR3 spans 11 amino acids. Germline values: CDR1 GTSNPN, CDR2 SVGIG (reference sequence). CDR3 bases: TGTGCTCAGGCGTCCTACAATGAGCAGTTCTTC. Protein: CAQASYNEQFF.

The chain is built from TRBV28 and TRBJ2-1, with TRBD2 as a possible D gene (7 bases). The CDR3 has 13 amino acids. V dropped 7 bases and J dropped 5 bases, with 12 bases sitting between them. Per germline, CDR1 MDHEN and CDR2 SYDVKM. The CDR3 DNA reads TGTGCCAGCACCGCGGGGGCGAACAATGAGCAGTTCTTC. Its protein product is CASTAGANNEQFF.

Written as DNA, the CDR3 is TGTGCCAGCATGCCCGGAGACAGGGGTATCTTGGGCAATCAGCCCCAGCATTTT. Encoded protein: CASMPGDRGILGNQPQHF. The chain couples TRBV2 to TRBJ1-5; TRBD1 aligns across 8 bases. V lost 7 bases to trimming and J lost 2 bases; unmatched junction nucleotides: 16. The CDR3 runs to 18 residues. In germline, CDR1 is SNHLY, CDR2 FYNNEI.

The J gene is TRBJ2-1, the V gene TRBV10-1; 8 bases fit TRBD2. CDR1 WNHNN and CDR2 SYGVQD come from the germline V gene (reference sequence). With V trimmed by 5 bases and J by 4 bases, 7 bases remained unmatched. CDR3 length equals 15 residues. This CDR3 reads CASSSGSGNYNEQFF. CDR3 sequence (DNA): TGCGCCAGCAGTAGCGGGAGTGGGAATTACAATGAGCAGTTCTTC.

This chain uses TRBV12-5 with TRBJ2-5; D is ambiguous. CDR1 is LGHNT and CDR2 is FRNRAP in the germline V gene. This CDR3 is 11 amino acids long. V was shortened by 8 bases and J by 5 bases, with 9 bases between the two germline ends. This chain's CDR3 is CASSLMETQYF. The CDR3 DNA sequence: TGTGCTAGTTCCCTAATGGAGACCCAGTACTTC.

This chain joins TRBV19 and TRBJ1-3; D remains unclear. With 11 bases removed from V and 0 bases from J, the gap between germline ends came to 11 bases. CDR1 and CDR2 (germline): LNHDA, SQIVND (reference sequence). The CDR3 spans 13 residues. DNA for the CDR3: TGTGCCTCCAAACCCAGCTCTGGAAACACCATATATTTT. Translation gives CASKPSSGNTIYF.

The chain is built from TRBV7-9 and TRBJ2-2, with 8 positions matching TRBD1. The CDR3 runs to 19 residues. Trimming took 3 bases from V and 5 from J; bases not matched to a gene: 17. Germline V gene lookup returns CDR1 SEHNR and CDR2 FQNEAQ (reference sequence). As DNA, the CDR3 is TGTGCCAGCAGCTTCTCGGGACAGGCTTTGGACGCCCTTACCGGGGAGCTGTTTTTT. Translated, it gives CASSFSGQALDALTGELFF.

The rearrangement links TRBV5-8 to TRBJ2-3; D unresolved. This CDR3 is built from 14 residues. Trimming removed 2 bases from V and 2 bases from J, with 9 bases in between. The germline V gene encodes CDR1 SGHTS and CDR2 YDEGEE. In DNA form, the CDR3 reads TGTGCCAGCAGCTTTCGGTCCCCCACAGATACGCAGTATTTT. Protein: CASSFRSPTDTQYF.

This clone was recorded a few times. This chain links TRBV6-1 with TRBJ1-1, with unresolved D. The CDR3 has 12 residues. Germline V gene data show CDR1 as MNHNS and CDR2 as SASEGT. V lost 7 bases and J lost 0, with 6 bases in between. As DNA, the CDR3 is TGTGCCAGCACACAGTTGAACACTGAAGCTTTCTTT. Translating it yields CASTQLNTEAFF.

V and J are TRBV5-1 and TRBJ1-6, with D maybe TRBD1 (6 bases). CDR3 size: 14 residues. The V and J ends lost 0 bases and 7 bases respectively, with 8 bases between them. Germline values: CDR1 SGHRS, CDR2 YFSETQ. The chain's CDR3 is CASSLDRENSPLHF. The CDR3 nucleotides read TGCGCCAGCAGCTTGGACAGGGAGAATTCACCCCTCCACTTT.

This clone was observed many times. This rearrangement joins TRBV4-1 to TRBJ2-7, with 9 bases that match TRBD1. Germline loops: CDR1 MGHRA, CDR2 YSYEKL. Germline trimming cut 0 bases from V and 4 bases from J; bases unmatched to any gene: 4. This CDR3 comprises 15 residues. CDR3 in amino acids: CASSQERTGEYEQYF. The CDR3 region has the DNA TGCGCCAGCAGCCAAGAGAGGACAGGGGAGTACGAGCAGTACTTC.

The J gene is TRBJ2-7, the V gene TRBV10-1; maybe TRBD1 (5 bases). Germline CDR1 and CDR2: WNHNN and SYGVQD (reference sequence). V lost 9 bases, J lost 2 bases, and 14 bases lay in between. This CDR3 is built from 13 residues. CDR3 sequence reads: CASGGHSTYEQYF. In nucleotides, the CDR3 is TGCGCCAGTGGCGGACATTCAACCTACGAGCAGTACTTC.

Note on this clone: One end of the junction does not line up with germline, which may come from a read error. J is TRBJ2-5 and V is TRBV4-2, with 13 bases identical to TRBD2. CDR3 length equals 17 residues. Germline V gene lookup returns CDR1 LGHNA and CDR2 YNFKEQ. The CDR3 DNA is TGTGCCAGCAGCCAATTAGGGACTAGCGGGACCCAAGAGGCCCAGTACTTC. Translation: CASSQLGTSGTQEAQYF.

The gene calls are TRBV10-3 and TRBJ2-3, with D maybe TRBD1 (5 bases). V was trimmed by 0 bases and J by 0 bases, leaving 16 bases between them. Per germline, CDR1 ENHRY and CDR2 SYGVKD. This CDR3 contains 18 residues. The CDR3, as DNA: TGTGCCATCAGTGAGTCGAAAATCCAGGGCACTAGCACAGATACGCAGTATTTT. This translates into CAISESKIQGTSTDTQYF.

The chain has TRBV6-5 and TRBJ1-1; D gene unclear. Trimming removed 2 bases from V and 7 bases from J, with 11 bases in between. CDR3 length: 13 residues. Germline V gene sequence: CDR1 MNHEY, CDR2 SVGAGI. CDR3: CASSYTSEGEAFF. The CDR3 coding sequence is TGTGCCAGCAGTTACACCTCGGAGGGTGAAGCTTTCTTT.

This clone has just one count. V gene TRBV19 combines with J gene TRBJ2-3; 8 bases are shared with TRBD2. The trim removed 3 bases at V and 5 bases at J, leaving 7 bases unmatched. Germline CDR1 and CDR2: LNHDA and SQIVND (reference sequence). The CDR3 extends over 15 amino acids. The CDR3 DNA is TGTGCCAGTAGTATGGGGACTAGTCGTCAAGATACGCAGTATTTT. Protein product: CASSMGTSRQDTQYF.

This clone has more than one count but fewer than ten. The chain is built from TRBV7-8 and TRBJ1-1; no clear D. Deletions cut 3 bases from V and 6 bases from J, with 8 bases between. The CDR3 runs 12 residues. Looked up from germline, CDR1 is SGHVS and CDR2 is FQNEAQ. Written as DNA, the CDR3 is TGTGCCAGCAGCTTTCATCATCCTGAAGCTTTCTTT. It codes for CASSFHHPEAFF.